Shown below are 26 T cell receptor beta chains from a single sample sequenced in a study of cytomegalovirus exposure and HLA in healthy donors. PCR employed 60 Vbeta and 13 Jbeta primers. This table comes from immunoSEQ multiplex PCR, and its TCRdb copy is limited to in-frame clones, with some not included. The sample carries fewer than 200,000 clones, around 88% recorded once. The sample was PBMCs. These receptors were taken from a woman in her thirties in good health and CMV-seronegative.

A word on this clone: A read error may produce the germline difference seen at one junction end. The V gene is TRBV7-8, the J gene TRBJ2-7; D might be TRBD2 (6 bases). Germline V CDR1 and CDR2: SGHVS, FQNEAQ. The CDR3 runs 13 residues. The CDR3 is CASSPEPGLAPAF. CDR3 nucleotide sequence: TGTGCCAGCAGCCCCGAGCCGGGACTCGCGCCGGCCTTC.

The V gene is TRBV13, the J gene TRBJ2-7, with 10 bases identical to TRBD1. The junction had 6 bases not matched to a gene; V was cut back by 5 bases and J by 5 bases. There are 14 residues in the CDR3. Germline values: CDR1 PRHDT, CDR2 FYEKMQ (reference sequence). CDR3 in amino acids: CASSPRDRGHEQYF. CDR3 nucleotides: TGTGCCAGCAGCCCCCGGGACAGGGGCCACGAGCAGTACTTC.

The chain carries TRBV19 and TRBJ2-7; a possible D gene is TRBD1 (5 bases). CDR1 is LNHDA, CDR2 SQIVND, per germline (reference sequence). This CDR3 spans 12 amino acids. Trimming left V 10 bases short and J 3 bases short, with 13 bases between. In DNA form, the CDR3 reads TGTGCCACACAAGACAGTATCTACGAGCAGTACTTC. It is translated as CATQDSIYEQYF.

This sequence joins TRBV19 and TRBJ1-6; tentative D call: TRBD1 (5 bases). There are 14 residues in the CDR3. The germline gives CDR1 LNHDA, CDR2 SQIVND (reference sequence). Trimming cost V 2 bases and J 12 bases, with 14 bases left between them. CDR3 nucleotide sequence: TGTGCCAGTAGTATACAAGAAAGACAGAGACCCCTCCACTTT. As protein: CASSIQERQRPLHF.

The rearrangement links TRBV6-1 to TRBJ2-1; D ambiguous. V was shortened by 1 base and J by 4 bases, with 2 bases between the two germline ends. CDR1 is MNHNS and CDR2 is SASEGT in the germline V gene. The CDR3 contains 12 residues. CDR3 loop: CASSEVYNEQFF. CDR3 nucleotides: TGTGCCAGCAGTGAAGTATACAATGAGCAGTTCTTC.

The table lists this clone with a few counts. The chain carries TRBV7-9 and TRBJ1-1, with 7 bases identical to TRBD1. V lost 5 bases to trimming and J lost 1 base; unmatched junction nucleotides: 4. CDR3 length: 14 residues. The germline CDR1 and CDR2 sequences are SEHNR and FQNEAQ (reference sequence). Here the CDR3 DNA reads TGTGCCAGCAGCGTCACAGGGGAGAACACTGAAGCTTTCTTT. Amino acid sequence: CASSVTGENTEAFF.

The CDR3 sequence: CASSSIGAKNTQYF. CDR3 sequence (DNA): TGTGCCAGCAGCTCCATAGGGGCGAAGAATACGCAGTATTTT. The rearrangement uses TRBV7-6 and TRBJ2-3; maybe TRBD1 (5 bases). The V end lost 4 bases, the J end lost 7 bases, and 15 bases lay between the germline ends. Germline CDR1 and CDR2: SGHVS and FNYEAQ. The CDR3 consists of 14 residues.

V and J are TRBV19 and TRBJ1-3; D is possibly TRBD1 (6 bases). This CDR3 contains 12 residues. V was pared by 3 bases and J by 8 bases, with 8 bases between. CDR1 and CDR2 (germline): LNHDA, SQIVND (reference sequence). The CDR3 spells CASSIGGHTIYF. In nucleotides, the CDR3 is TGTGCCAGTAGTATCGGGGGGCACACCATATATTTT.

The chain is built from TRBV5-3 and TRBJ2-5; D possibly corresponds to TRBD2 (6 bases). TRBV5-3 is known as an ORF, though its function is uncertain. CDR3 length equals 20 residues. V was pared by 5 bases and J by 5 bases, with 34 bases between. Here the CDR3 reads CARREGPPEVGTGLRETQYF. The DNA for the CDR3 is TGTGCCAGAAGGGAGGGACCCCCTGAGGTGGGAACAGGTCTCCGGGAGACCCAGTACTTC.

This clone was counted only a few times. CDR3 loop: CASSQDAGGVSNQPQHF. The CDR3 DNA reads TGCGCCAGCAGCCAAGATGCCGGGGGGGTTAGCAATCAGCCCCAGCATTTT. The chain is built from TRBV4-3 and TRBJ1-5; the D gene is possibly TRBD1 (5 bases). V lost 0 bases and J 0 bases, leaving 12 bases between the germline ends. Germline V gene sequence: CDR1 LGHNA, CDR2 YSLEER. The CDR3 consists of 17 residues.

The chain couples TRBV6-4 to TRBJ2-1, with TRBD1 matching 10 bases. In germline, CDR1 is MRHNA, CDR2 SNTAGT. The CDR3 is made up of 15 amino acids. V shed 5 bases and J 7 bases; nucleotides not matched to a gene: 8. DNA for the CDR3: TGTGCCAGCAGTATTGGGACAGGGGTGAGGAATGAGCAGTTCTTC. This sequence encodes CASSIGTGVRNEQFF.

The rearrangement uses TRBV27 and TRBJ2-1; the match to TRBD2 covers 10 bases. Germline CDR1 reads MNHEY; CDR2 reads SMNVEV (reference sequence). This CDR3 region has 15 residues. V trimming: 6 bases; J trimming: 8 bases; junction bases outside the gene matches: 10. The CDR3 nucleotides are TGTGCCAGCAGCACCGGGACTAGCGTTGGAGATGAGCAGTTCTTC. Its protein product is CASSTGTSVGDEQFF.

Turning to this clone: At one end, the junction sequence differs from germline, possibly due to a read error. CDR3 nucleotides: TGCGCCAGCAGCGCGGTCGAGGCAGGGGCGATTTTT. Amino acid sequence: CASSAVEAGAIF. The rearrangement links TRBV4-3 to TRBJ1-4; D may be TRBD1 (6 bases). The CDR3 length is 12 residues. Germline loops: CDR1 LGHNA, CDR2 YSLEER.

The J gene is TRBJ2-7, the V gene TRBV4-1, with TRBD2 matching over 7 bases. Per germline, CDR1 MGHRA and CDR2 YSYEKL. V gave up 1 base and J gave up 1 base; unmatched junction bases: 10. The length of the CDR3 is 17 residues. The DNA of the CDR3 is TGCGCCAGCAGCCAAGCCCCGGGGGGAGGTACATCCTACGAGCAGTACTTC. This gives the protein CASSQAPGGGTSYEQYF.

The CDR3 here is CSAGGQNTGELFF. CDR3 bases: TGCAGCGCAGGGGGCCAGAACACCGGGGAGCTGTTTTTT. The J gene is TRBJ2-2, the V gene TRBV29-1, with 8 bases matching TRBD1. Germline values: CDR1 SQVTM, CDR2 ANQGSEA. The CDR3 runs to 13 residues. The V and J ends lost 7 bases and 1 base, in that order; junction bases with no gene match: 2.

The V gene is TRBV5-1, the J gene TRBJ2-7, with 7 bases lining up with TRBD2. Looked up from germline, CDR1 is SGHRS and CDR2 is YFSETQ. The V gene end was trimmed by 1 base and the J gene end by 2 bases; junction bases not matched to a gene: 15. This CDR3 has 18 amino acids. CDR3: CASSLNPPPRGFPYEQYF. The CDR3 DNA follows: TGCGCCAGCAGCTTGAACCCCCCCCCGCGGGGGTTTCCCTACGAGCAGTACTTC.

The chain uses TRBV19 and TRBJ1-2; tentatively, D is TRBD1 (6 bases). There are 15 residues in the CDR3. Between the trimmed V and J ends, which lost 3 bases and 2 bases, there was a span of 13 bases. The germline CDR1 and CDR2 sequences are LNHDA and SQIVND (reference sequence). The CDR3 coding sequence is TGTGCCAGTAGTATTTCTCGACAGGAGAACTATGGCTACACCTTC. It specifies CASSISRQENYGYTF. The variable domain in full, with the rest retrieved from reference TRBV19 and TRBJ1-2, is DGGITQSPKYLFRKEGQNVTLSCEQNLNHDAMYWYRQDPGQGLRLIYYSQIVNDFQKGDIAEGYSVSREKKESFPLTVTSAQKNPTAFYLCASSISRQENYGYTFGSGTRLTVV.

The chain is built from TRBV7-7 and TRBJ2-7, with 12 bases matching TRBD2. With V trimmed by 5 bases and J by 4 bases, 6 bases remained unmatched. The CDR3 spans 15 residues. Germline V gene lookup returns CDR1 SSHAT and CDR2 FNYEAQ (reference sequence). The CDR3, as DNA: TGTGCCAGCAGCCAACGACTAGCGGGAGTATACGAGCAGTACTTC. Translation: CASSQRLAGVYEQYF.

CDR3 bases: TGCGCCAGCAGCCAAGGAACCGGGGAAAGCAATCAGCCCCAGCATTTT. This codes for CASSQGTGESNQPQHF. This chain joins TRBV4-1 and TRBJ1-5; D is unclear. The germline CDR1 and CDR2 sequences are MGHRA and YSYEKL. The CDR3 length is 16 residues. Trimming took 1 base from V and 1 from J, leaving 11 bases between them.

This rearrangement joins TRBV11-1 to TRBJ2-1; 9 nucleotides agree with TRBD2. The CDR3 loop spans 19 amino acids. Germline V CDR1 and CDR2: SGHAT, FQDESV (reference sequence). The J segment lost 0 bases and the V segment lost 4 bases, leaving 13 bases of the junction unmatched. DNA for the CDR3: TGTGCCAGCAGCTCCCAAAGACTAGCGGAGCCCTACTCCTACAATGAGCAGTTCTTC. Translating it yields CASSSQRLAEPYSYNEQFF.

As regards this clone: Other nucleotide sequences in the sample specify the same CDR3. CDR3 nucleotide sequence: TGCGCCAGCAGCCTAGGGGCCCCGAACACTGAAGCTTTCTTT. Translating gives CASSLGAPNTEAFF. V gene TRBV5-1 combines with J gene TRBJ1-1; possible D gene TRBD1, 5 bases. The CDR3 covers 14 residues. V dropped 4 bases and J dropped 1 base, with 11 bases sitting between them. The germline V gene has CDR1 SGHRS and CDR2 YFSETQ.

The chain uses TRBV9 and TRBJ1-1; D gene ambiguous. The CDR3 has 13 residues. CDR1 and CDR2 from the germline V gene are SGDLS and YYNGEE. The ends were cut back, 7 bases at V and 0 bases at J, with 10 bases in the middle. The CDR3 region is CASALRMNTEAFF. The CDR3 DNA follows: TGTGCCAGCGCCCTCAGAATGAACACTGAAGCTTTCTTT.

This chain joins TRBV25-1 and TRBJ2-3; D perhaps matches TRBD1 (7 bases). The V gene lost 1 base and the J gene lost 1 base, with 18 bases spanning the gap. Germline CDR1 and CDR2: MGHDK and SYGVNS. CDR3 length equals 18 residues. As DNA, the CDR3 is TGTGCCAGCAGTGAATTTGGGGCAGGGGGGTTAGGCACAGATACGCAGTATTTT. The encoded protein is CASSEFGAGGLGTDTQYF.

The chain links TRBV18 to TRBJ2-1; D perhaps matches TRBD2 (5 bases). The CDR3 spans 15 residues. CDR1 is KGHSH, CDR2 LQKENI, per germline. Between the trimmed V and J ends, which lost 6 bases and 7 bases, there was a span of 19 bases. CDR3 sequence: CASSKSASGGNEQFF. CDR3 coding DNA: TGTGCCAGCTCGAAATCGGCCTCGGGCGGGAATGAGCAGTTCTTC.

The V and J genes are TRBV5-4 and TRBJ2-1, with TRBD2 matching 8 bases. The CDR3 extends over 16 amino acids. Trimming removed 3 bases from V and 3 bases from J; junction bases left unmatched: 8. Per germline, CDR1 SGHNT and CDR2 YYREEE (reference sequence). As DNA, the CDR3 is TGTGCCAGCAGCTATGGAGGCGGGAGGAACTACAATGAGCAGTTCTTC. Its translation: CASSYGGGRNYNEQFF.

The V and J genes are TRBV7-8 and TRBJ1-1; D call uncertain. Trimming removed 3 bases at V and 4 bases at J, with 15 bases between. The CDR3 has 15 residues. Germline V CDR1 and CDR2: SGHVS, FQNEAQ. DNA of the CDR3: TGTGCCAGCAGCTTTGCCCCTCGGGGAGGCACTGAAGCTTTCTTT. This sequence encodes CASSFAPRGGTEAFF.